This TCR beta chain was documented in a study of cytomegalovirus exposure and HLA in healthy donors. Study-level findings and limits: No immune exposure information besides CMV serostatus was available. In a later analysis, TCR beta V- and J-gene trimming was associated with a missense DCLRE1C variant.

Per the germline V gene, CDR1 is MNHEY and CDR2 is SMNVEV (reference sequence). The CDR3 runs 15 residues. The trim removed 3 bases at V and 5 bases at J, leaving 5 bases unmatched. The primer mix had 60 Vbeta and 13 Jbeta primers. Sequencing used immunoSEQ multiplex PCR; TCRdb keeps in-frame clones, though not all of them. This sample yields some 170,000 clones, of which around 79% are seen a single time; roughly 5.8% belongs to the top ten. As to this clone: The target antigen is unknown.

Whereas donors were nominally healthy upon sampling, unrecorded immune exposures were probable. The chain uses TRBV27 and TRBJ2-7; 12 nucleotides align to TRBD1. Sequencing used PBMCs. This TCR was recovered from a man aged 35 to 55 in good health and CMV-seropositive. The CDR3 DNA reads TGTGCCAGCAGTTTCTTTGGGACAGGGGGCAACGAGCAGTACTTC. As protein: CASSFFGTGGNEQYF.